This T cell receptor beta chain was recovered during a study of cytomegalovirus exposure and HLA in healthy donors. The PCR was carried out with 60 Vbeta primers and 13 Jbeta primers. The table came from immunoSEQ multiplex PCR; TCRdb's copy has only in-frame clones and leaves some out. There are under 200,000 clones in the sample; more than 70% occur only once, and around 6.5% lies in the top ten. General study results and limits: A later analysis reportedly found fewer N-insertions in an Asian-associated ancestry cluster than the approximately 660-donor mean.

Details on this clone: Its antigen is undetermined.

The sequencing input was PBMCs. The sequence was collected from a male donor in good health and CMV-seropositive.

The CDR3: CASNRDSSTDTQYF. CDR3 DNA: TGTGCCAGCAACCGGGACAGCAGCACAGATACGCAGTATTTT. The chain employs TRBV27 and TRBJ2-3; 7 nucleotides match TRBD1. The CDR3 totals 14 residues. Germline loops: CDR1 MNHEY, CDR2 SMNVEV (reference sequence). V dropped 7 bases and J dropped 0; count of bases not matched to a gene: 4.